This is a list of T cell receptor beta chains from one sample in a study of response to subunit inactivated influenza vaccine. Each CDR3 protein gets one entry after TCRdb re-called the RT-PCR reads with MiXCR. The repertoire includes about 780,000 distinct CDR3 sequences, approximately 17% of them detected once, and under 13% sits in the top ten. Sequences were derived from PBMCs from blood, sampled 5 to 6 days after vaccination. Source of these receptors: a man aged 50-60 years who received an inactivated influenza vaccine. Both conserved end residues are part of each CDR3. The D gene is left open where the match is weak. Size values are once, few and many counts, or a class for expanded clones, and some rows have none.

v_gene,d_gene,j_gene,abundance,CDR3aa,CDR3nt
TRBV5-1,TRBD2,TRBJ2-3,-,CASSLDRLAVRTDTQYF,TGCGCCAGCAGCTTGGATCGGCTAGCGGTTCGCACAGATACGCAGTATTTT
TRBV5-1,-,TRBJ2-3,few,CASSLEDRNTDTQYF,TGCGCCAGCAGCTTGGAAGACAGGAACACAGATACGCAGTATTTT
TRBV5-1,TRBD1,TRBJ1-1,-,CASSLTQGTETEAFF,TGCGCCAGCAGCTTAACACAGGGGACGGAGACTGAAGCTTTCTTT
TRBV10-3,-,TRBJ2-6,-,CAISESSGANVLTF,TGTGCCATCAGTGAGTCGTCTGGGGCCAACGTCCTGACTTTC
TRBV28,-,TRBJ2-7,-,CASSLRDVGYEQYF,TGTGCCAGCAGTTTAAGGGACGTTGGCTACGAGCAGTACTTC
TRBV20-1,TRBD1,TRBJ2-3,-,CSAQVPDRVNADTQYF,TGCAGTGCCCAGGTCCCCGACAGGGTGAACGCAGATACGCAGTATTTT
TRBV4-3,TRBD1,TRBJ2-7,few,CASSQEGGQGTYEQYF,TGCGCCAGCAGCCAAGAAGGAGGACAGGGAACCTACGAGCAGTACTTC
TRBV4-2,-,TRBJ2-1,-,CASSQGPGSSSYNEQFF,TGTGCCAGCAGCCAAGGTCCTGGTAGCTCTTCCTACAATGAGCAGTTCTTC
TRBV5-8,-,TRBJ1-1,-,CASSGRSLMNTEAFF,TGTGCCAGCAGCGGCCGTAGCCTCATGAACACTGAAGCTTTCTTT
TRBV7-9,-,TRBJ1-4,once,CASSLGRKLFF,TGTGCCAGCAGCTTAGGGAGAAAACTGTTTTTT
TRBV6-2/TRBV6-3,-,TRBJ1-4,-,CASSLRNSNEKLFF,TGTGCCAGCAGTCTCAGAAACTCTAATGAAAAACTGTTTTTT
TRBV11-2,-,TRBJ2-3,few,CASSLRQVTDTQYF,TGTGCCAGCAGCCTTCGACAGGTCACAGATACGCAGTATTTT
TRBV27,-,TRBJ2-7,few,CASSFNTPGEQYF,TGTGCCAGCAGTTTTAACACTCCCGGCGAGCAGTACTTC
TRBV24-1,TRBD2,TRBJ2-1,few,CATSDSGTTNEQFF,TGTGCCACCAGTGACTCCGGGACTACCAATGAGCAGTTCTTC
TRBV15,-,TRBJ2-7,few,CATSRDRGLHYEQYF,TGTGCCACCAGCAGAGATCGGGGGCTACACTACGAGCAGTACTTC
TRBV27,-,TRBJ2-4,-,CASSEGPSKGIQYF,TGTGCCAGCAGCGAGGGCCCCTCCAAGGGCATTCAGTACTTC
TRBV10-3,TRBD1,TRBJ1-1,-,CAIRGQDGTEAFF,TGTGCCATCAGGGGACAGGATGGCACTGAAGCTTTCTTT
TRBV5-1,-,TRBJ2-2,-,CASSLASRTGELFF,TGCGCCAGCAGCTTAGCCAGTCGGACCGGGGAGCTGTTTTTT
TRBV7-9,-,TRBJ2-7,few,CASKEGGAYEQYF,TGTGCCAGCAAGGAGGGCGGAGCCTACGAGCAGTACTTC
TRBV29-1,TRBD1,TRBJ1-2,-,CSVQGGGYGYTF,TGCAGCGTTCAGGGGGGTGGCTATGGCTACACCTTC
TRBV4-2,-,TRBJ2-6,-,CASSQETDSGANVLTF,TGTGCCAGCAGCCAAGAGACAGACTCTGGGGCCAACGTCCTGACTTTC
TRBV7-2,TRBD2,TRBJ2-1,-,CASSWGLAGGNNEHFF,TGTGCCAGCAGCTGGGGACTAGCGGGAGGAAACAATGAGCACTTCTTC